This TCR beta chain emerged from a study of human T cells and chemical hapten exposure (dated by TCRdb to about 2021). In the study overall: For sensitization, 2% DPC in acetone was applied to a 2 cm by 2 cm area of upper inner arm skin. Throughout the study period of about 23 weeks, patients also received therapeutic DPC doses to the scalp every week. Patch testing was performed on the upper back with Finn chambers containing 0.01% DPC, and the patch tests were scored after 6 days according to International Contact Dermatitis Research Group standards. Most of the patients in the cohort were female, and the cohort covered alopecia areata with under or over 50% scalp involvement, alopecia totalis and alopecia universalis. The libraries were sequenced as a pool, and the TCR yield per sample differed mostly because of small variations in library volumes within the pool. Peripheral blood TCR repertoire changes were tracked in vivo in alopecia patients during primary and secondary sensitization to the hapten diphenylcyclopropenone (DPC). Blood was sampled from patients pre-sensitization (week 0) and at 2, 6 and about 24 weeks after DPC sensitization. For TCR sequencing, blood came from some 31 alopecia patients at anywhere from one to four time points (pre-sensitization, 2, 6 and 24 weeks).

The germline V gene supplies CDR1 SGHTA and CDR2 FQGNSA. V lost 3 bases and J lost 2 bases; the stretch between them is 16 bases long. Inclusive of the bounding cysteine and phenylalanine, the CDR3 is 16 residues long. CDR3 DNA is the only sequence kept; it has 48 bases, read in frame from the first base. The protocol used for the library was RACE. The sequencer was a NextSeq 500. Library preparation attached unique molecular identifiers to individual cDNA molecules for quantitative, reproducible TCR counting. For every blood RNA sample, sequencing covered both the TCR alpha and TCR beta chains. Processing in the source paper ran as follows. Samples had a median of about 96,000 TCRs, with a range from roughly 20,000 to 690,600. V, J and CDR3 annotation of the TCR reads was performed with the Decombinator software suite. For the PS versus PT1 abundance plots, all samples were subsampled to the same number of TCRs (28,000). TCRs were defined as expanded if absent before sensitization and observed at least eight times at the 2-week time point. TCRdb reworked the public reads: Q25 trimming with fastp, MiXCR clone assembly, productive beta chains retained. Duplicate CDR3 protein sequences are folded into a single record with the most common DNA and genes. TCRdb, not the authors, supplied the V and J calls. The sample yields roughly 380,000 distinct CDR3 sequences; more than 5% were counted once. The ten largest clones capture roughly 5.4% of the sample.

Findings and caveats that apply to the study as a whole: Expanded TCRs formed significantly more large CDR3 similarity clusters than pre-sensitization or healthy control sets, consistent with antigen-driven responses. Because all patients had alopecia, a presumed autoimmune disease, the immune response of the patients might differ from that of healthy individuals. Repeated subsampling changed both the strength of the expansion versus patch-test correlation and the threshold at which that correlation became significant. No change with DPC sensitization was found in the number of TCRs above 1 in 1000 frequency, and no evidence of global repertoire structure alterations was found. Patch test score correlated positively with the number of PT1 expanded TCRs, reaching significance at thresholds 8, 16 and 32 but not at 4.

The label giving this sample's time point can be read as: patch test 2, 6 weeks after DPC sensitization. Taken with the paper, the label for treatment or condition translates to: therapeutic diphenylcyclopropenone sensitization with weekly scalp DPC. At each patch-test visit, blood was drawn before the patch test was applied. Eligible patients were aged 18 to 70, diagnosed with alopecia, deemed suitable for DPC therapy, and excluded if pregnant. Total RNA was isolated from unfractionated whole blood collected in Tempus Blood RNA tubes. As concerns this clonotype: Its antigen is still unknown. Base quality data are lacking; no much larger clone is found one base away.

The chain couples TRBV7-2 to TRBJ1-1; TRBD1 is a weak D gene call, 6 bases matching. Sequenced here: whole blood, sampled in connection with sensitization to the hapten diphenylcyclopropenone (DPC). The clonotype comes from a young woman with alopecia areata. Some clones in this sample may be carry-over from other donors' samples. The sequenced DNA: TGTGCCAGCAGCTTGGTCGCGGACAGATCTAACACTGAAGCTTTCTTT. The encoded protein is CASSLVADRSNTEAFF.